This TCR beta chain was identified in a study of CD8+CD57+ T cells in acquired aplastic anemia. Study summary: Healthy donors yielded 9.5 million to 11 million CD4+ cell reads on average.

Germline V gene lookup returns CDR1 SGHRS and CDR2 YFSETQ. V lost 3 bases and J lost 2, with 14 bases in between. The CDR3 length is 15 residues. Profiling of TCR beta VDJ combinations and CDR3 sequences used genomic DNA as template. TCRdb recomputed calls from the reads with MiXCR, one row per CDR3 protein. The sample lists 90,000 to 130,000 distinct CDR3 sequences; around half were seen once. The chain links TRBV5-1 to TRBJ1-1; D possibly corresponds to TRBD1 (5 bases). What was sequenced was sorted CD4+, CD8+, or CD8+CD57+ T cells (not recorded which) from PBMCs. This TCR was sampled from a human donor in good health, serving as a control. The CDR3 nucleotides are TGCGCCAGCAGCTCCGGGACTCCTATCAACACTGAAGCTTTCTTT. Translated: CASSSGTPINTEAFF.